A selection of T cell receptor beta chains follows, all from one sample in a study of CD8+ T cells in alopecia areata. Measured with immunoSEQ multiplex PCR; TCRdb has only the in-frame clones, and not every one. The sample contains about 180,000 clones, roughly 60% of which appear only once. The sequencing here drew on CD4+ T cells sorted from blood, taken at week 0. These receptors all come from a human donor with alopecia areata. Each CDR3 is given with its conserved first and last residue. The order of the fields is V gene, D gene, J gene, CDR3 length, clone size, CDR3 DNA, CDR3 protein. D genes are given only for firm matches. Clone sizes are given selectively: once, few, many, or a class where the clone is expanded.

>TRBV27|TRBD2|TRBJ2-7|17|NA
TGTGCCAGCAGTCCCTCCCCCGGGACTAGCGCATACTACGAGCAGTACTTC
CASSPSPGTSAYYEQYF
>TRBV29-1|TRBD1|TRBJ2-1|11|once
TGCAGCGTTGGACAGGGCAATAAGCAGTTCTTC
CSVGQGNKQFF
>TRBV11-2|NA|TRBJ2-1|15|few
TGTGCCAGCAGCTTCGGAGGGGACTCCTACAATGAGCAGTTCTTC
CASSFGGDSYNEQFF
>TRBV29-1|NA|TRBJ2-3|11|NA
TGCAGCGTGGGCACAGTAGATACGCAGTATTTT
CSVGTVDTQYF
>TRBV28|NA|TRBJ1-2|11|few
TGTGCCAGCAGACTCGAATATGGCTACACCTTC
CASRLEYGYTF
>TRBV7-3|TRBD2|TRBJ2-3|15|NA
TGTGCCAGCAGCGGGACTAGCGGGGGGACAGATACGCAGTATTTT
CASSGTSGGTDTQYF
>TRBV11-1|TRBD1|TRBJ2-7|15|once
TGTGCCAGCAGCTTGGTGGGACAGACACACTACGAGCAGTACTTC
CASSLVGQTHYEQYF
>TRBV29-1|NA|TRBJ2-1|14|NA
TGCAGCGTTGGCGAATCGGGAGCCAACAATGAGCAGTTCTTC
CSVGESGANNEQFF
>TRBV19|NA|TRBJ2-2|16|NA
TGTGCCAGTATGGGGACCTTGCCTAGAAACACCGGGGAGCTGTTTTTT
CASMGTLPRNTGELFF
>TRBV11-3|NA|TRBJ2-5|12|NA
TGTGCCAGCAGCTTAGTGGGGGAGACCCAGTACTTC
CASSLVGETQYF
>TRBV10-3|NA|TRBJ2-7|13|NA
TGTGCCATCAGTGCTGGACAGAACGACGAGCAGTACTTC
CAISAGQNDEQYF
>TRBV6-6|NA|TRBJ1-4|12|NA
TGTGCCAGCAGTTACGAGAGAGGATGGCGGTTTTTT
CASSYERGWRFF
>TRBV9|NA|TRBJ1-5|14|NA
TGTGCCAGCAGCCGGGGACACACCAATCAGCCCCAGCATTTT
CASSRGHTNQPQHF
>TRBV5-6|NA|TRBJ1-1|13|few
TGTGCCAGCCTCCTTGGGGCGAACACTGAAGCTTTCTTT
CASLLGANTEAFF
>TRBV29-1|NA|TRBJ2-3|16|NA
TGCAGCGTTGAATCATTAAGGGACACCCGCACAGATACGCAGTATTTT
CSVESLRDTRTDTQYF
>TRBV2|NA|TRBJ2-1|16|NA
TGTGCCCCCGAGGTCGACAGCGCAGTCTCCTACAATGAGCAGTTCTTC
CAPEVDSAVSYNEQFF
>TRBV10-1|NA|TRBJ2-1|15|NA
TGCGCCAGCAGTGAGTCGGGGGGACTCAACAATGAGCAGTTCTTC
CASSESGGLNNEQFF
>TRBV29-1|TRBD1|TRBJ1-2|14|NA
TGCAGCGTTGACAAAGAGGACAGGGGCTATGGCTACACCTTC
CSVDKEDRGYGYTF
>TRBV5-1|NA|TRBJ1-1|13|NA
TGCGCCAGCAGCTTCGACATGAACACTGAAGCTTTCTTT
CASSFDMNTEAFF
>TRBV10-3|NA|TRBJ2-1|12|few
TGTGCCATCAGTGATGGGGAACATGAGCAGTTCTTC
CAISDGEHEQFF
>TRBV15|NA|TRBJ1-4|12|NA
TGTGCCACCAGCAGGAAAAATGAAAAACTGTTTTTT
CATSRKNEKLFF
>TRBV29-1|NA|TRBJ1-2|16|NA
TGCAGCGTTTCCTCAGGACCATCCGAAAGAAACTATGGCTACACCTTC
CSVSSGPSERNYGYTF
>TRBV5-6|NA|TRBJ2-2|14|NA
TGTGCCAGCAGCTTTTTAGAGGCATCCGGGGAGCTGTTTTTT
CASSFLEASGELFF
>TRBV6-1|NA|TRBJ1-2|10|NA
TGTGCCAGCACGGACTATGGCTACACCTTC
CASTDYGYTF
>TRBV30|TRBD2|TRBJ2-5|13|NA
TGTGCCTGTTCCCCCGGGGGGTCAGAGACCCAGTACTTC
CACSPGGSETQYF
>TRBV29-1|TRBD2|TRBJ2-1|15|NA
TGCAGCGTTGACCCAGGACTAGCGGGTTACAATGAGCAGTTCTTC
CSVDPGLAGYNEQFF
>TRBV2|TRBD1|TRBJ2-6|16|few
TGTGCCAGCAGAGCCGGGACAGGGGGTGGGGCCAACGTCCTGACTTTC
CASRAGTGGGANVLTF
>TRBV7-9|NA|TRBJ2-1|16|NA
TGTGCCAGCAGCAGACTTGGGGTCAGGGACTACAATGAGCAGTTCTTC
CASSRLGVRDYNEQFF
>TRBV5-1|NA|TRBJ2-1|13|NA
TGCGCCAGCAGGCTGACCGTCTACAATGAGCAGTTCTTC
CASRLTVYNEQFF
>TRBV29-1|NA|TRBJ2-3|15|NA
TGCAGCGTGATCTCTGGGGCTAGCCCCACAGATACGCAGTATTTT
CSVISGASPTDTQYF
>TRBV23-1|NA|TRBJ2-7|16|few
TGCGCCAGCATCCGGGGTCGCCCTCCGAGGGTCTACGAGCAGTACTTC
CASIRGRPPRVYEQYF
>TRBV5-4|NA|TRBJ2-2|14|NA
TGTGCCAGCGCCCTTTCCGGGCGGACCGGGGAGCTGTTTTTT
CASALSGRTGELFF
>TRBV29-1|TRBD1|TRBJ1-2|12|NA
TGCAGCGTGCGACAGGGCGCCTATGGCTACACCTTC
CSVRQGAYGYTF
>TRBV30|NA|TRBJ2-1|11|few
TGTGCCTGGGGGGGACGGGATGAGCAGTTCTTC
CAWGGRDEQFF
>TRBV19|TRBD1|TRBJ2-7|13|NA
TGTGCCAGTAGTATGGACAGGGTGGGCGAGCAGTACTTC
CASSMDRVGEQYF
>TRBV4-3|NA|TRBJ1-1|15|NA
TGCGCCAGCAGCCAAGATCCAGGGAAAGGGGCGGAAGCTTTCTTT
CASSQDPGKGAEAFF
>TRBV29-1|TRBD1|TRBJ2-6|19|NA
TGCAGCGTTGAACGCCCCGCAGGGGGCTCTGGCTCTGGGGCCAACGTCCTGACTTTC
CSVERPAGGSGSGANVLTF
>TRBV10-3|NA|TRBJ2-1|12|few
TGTGCCATCAGTGACAGGGACAATGAGCAGTTCTTC
CAISDRDNEQFF
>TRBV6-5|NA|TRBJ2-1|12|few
TGTGCCAGCAGTGACGGGCTAGGGAGGCAGTTCTTC
CASSDGLGRQFF
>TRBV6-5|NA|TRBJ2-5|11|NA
TGTGCCAGTGCGGACCGAGAGACCCAGTACTTC
CASADRETQYF
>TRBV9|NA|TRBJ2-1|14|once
TGTGCCAGCAGCGCCCCGGACAGAACTAATGAGCAGTTCTTC
CASSAPDRTNEQFF
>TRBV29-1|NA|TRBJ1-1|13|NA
TGCAGCGTTGAAGACAGCATGAACACTGAAGCTTTCTTT
CSVEDSMNTEAFF
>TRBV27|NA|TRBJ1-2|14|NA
TGTGCCAGCAGTCCTCGACAGCCCCGGGACGGCTACACCTTC
CASSPRQPRDGYTF
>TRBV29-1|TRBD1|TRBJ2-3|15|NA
TGCAGCGTCGAGGGGACAGGTCCGTCGCTGTATACGCAGTATTTT
CSVEGTGPSLYTQYF
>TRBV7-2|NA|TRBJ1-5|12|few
TGTGCCAGCGGTGTGGGGGACATGTCCCAGCATTTT
CASGVGDMSQHF